This is a list of T cell receptor beta chains from one sample in a study of blood T cell repertoires in COVID-19. The table came from immunoSEQ multiplex PCR; TCRdb's copy has only in-frame clones and leaves some out. The repertoire has some 120,000 clones, around four fifths of them found once; the top ten carry 5.5% to 6.5%. Input material: peripheral blood. Receptors were obtained from a man aged 80 or over with active or convalescent COVID-19. The CDR3 runs from the conserved cysteine through the conserved F or W. The D gene is left open where the match is weak. Size values are once, few and many counts, or a class for expanded clones, and some rows have none.

>-|TRBD2|TRBJ2-3|TRBV4-3
TGCGCCAGCTCCCTAGAGATAGCGGGGGGGCTAGCTAGCACAGATACGCAGTATTTT
CASSLEIAGGLASTDTQYF
>few|-|TRBJ1-1|TRBV3-1/TRBV3-2
TGTGCCAGCAGCCCCGGGACACTGAACACTGAAGCTTTCTTT
CASSPGTLNTEAFF
>-|TRBD1|TRBJ1-1|TRBV12-5
TGTGCTAGTGCCCCCAGGGGGGCGAACACTGAAGCTTTCTTT
CASAPRGANTEAFF
>-|-|TRBJ1-4|TRBV4-3
TGCGCCAGCAGCCAAGATAGAGACAGCCTAGGAAAACTGTTTTTT
CASSQDRDSLGKLFF
>once|TRBD2|TRBJ2-2|TRBV7-3
TGTGCCAGCAGCTCTGGACTAGCGGACACCGGGGAGCTGTTTTTT
CASSSGLADTGELFF
>-|-|TRBJ1-2|TRBV9
TGTGCCAGCAGCGTAGAGCCGTCGGGGCGGGAAGGTGGCTACACCTTC
CASSVEPSGREGGYTF
>-|TRBD2|TRBJ2-1|TRBV2
TGTGCCAGCAGTGATACGGGGGGCTCCTACAATGAGCAGTTCTTC
CASSDTGGSYNEQFF
>-|-|TRBJ2-5|TRBV21-1
TGTGCCAGCAGCAAAGTAGAGGAAGAGACCCAGTACTTC
CASSKVEEETQYF
>once|-|TRBJ2-7|TRBV6-5
TGTGCCAGCAGTCTGCAGGGGTCCTACGAGCAGTACTTC
CASSLQGSYEQYF
>once|TRBD1|TRBJ1-4|TRBV4-3
TGCGCCAGCAGCCAGCACCGGGACAGGGGTGAAAAACTGTTTTTT
CASSQHRDRGEKLFF
>-|-|TRBJ2-3|TRBV2
TGTGCCAGCAGTGAAAGTGGGCGTGGGTGGGCCCGCACAGATACGCAGTATTTT
CASSESGRGWARTDTQYF
>-|-|TRBJ2-7|TRBV3-1/TRBV3-2
TGTGCCAGCAGCTCCGGACAGTGCGACGAGCAGTACTTC
CASSSGQCDEQYF
>-|TRBD1|TRBJ1-2|TRBV7-8
TGTGCCAGCAGCTCCGTGGGACAGTCCTATGGCTACACCTTC
CASSSVGQSYGYTF
>once|TRBD1|TRBJ1-2|TRBV14
TGTGCCAGCAGCCCGGACAGGGGAGGCTATGGCTACACCTTC
CASSPDRGGYGYTF
>-|-|TRBJ2-7|TRBV6-6
TGTGCCAGCAGTTACTCGTCTGACACCTCCTACGAGCAGTACTTC
CASSYSSDTSYEQYF